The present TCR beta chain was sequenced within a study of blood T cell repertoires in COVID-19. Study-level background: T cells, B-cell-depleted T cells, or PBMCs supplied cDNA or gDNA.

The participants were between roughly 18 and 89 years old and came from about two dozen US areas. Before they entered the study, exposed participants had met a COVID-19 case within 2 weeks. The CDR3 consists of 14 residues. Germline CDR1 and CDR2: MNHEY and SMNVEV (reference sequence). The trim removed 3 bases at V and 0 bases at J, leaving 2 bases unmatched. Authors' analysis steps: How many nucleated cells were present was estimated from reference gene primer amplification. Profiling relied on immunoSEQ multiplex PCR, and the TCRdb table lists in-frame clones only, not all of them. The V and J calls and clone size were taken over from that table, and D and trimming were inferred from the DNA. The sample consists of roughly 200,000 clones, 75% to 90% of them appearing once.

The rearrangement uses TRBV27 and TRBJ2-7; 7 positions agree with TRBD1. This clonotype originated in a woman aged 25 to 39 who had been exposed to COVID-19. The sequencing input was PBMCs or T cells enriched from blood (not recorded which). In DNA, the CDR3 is TGTGCCAGCAGTTTCGGGACAGACTCCTACGAGCAGTACTTC. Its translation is CASSFGTDSYEQYF.